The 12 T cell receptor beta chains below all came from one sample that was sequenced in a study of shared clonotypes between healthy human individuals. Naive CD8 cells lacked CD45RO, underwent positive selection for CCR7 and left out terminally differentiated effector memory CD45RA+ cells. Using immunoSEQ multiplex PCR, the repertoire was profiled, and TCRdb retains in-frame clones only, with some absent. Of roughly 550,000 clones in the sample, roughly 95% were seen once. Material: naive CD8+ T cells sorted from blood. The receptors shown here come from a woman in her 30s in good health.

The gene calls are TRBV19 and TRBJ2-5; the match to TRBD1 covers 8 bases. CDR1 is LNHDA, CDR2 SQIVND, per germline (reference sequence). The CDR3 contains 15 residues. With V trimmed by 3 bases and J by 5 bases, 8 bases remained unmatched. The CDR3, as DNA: TGTGCCAGTAGTATCGGACAGGGAGGAAGGGAGACCCAGTACTTC. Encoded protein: CASSIGQGGRETQYF.

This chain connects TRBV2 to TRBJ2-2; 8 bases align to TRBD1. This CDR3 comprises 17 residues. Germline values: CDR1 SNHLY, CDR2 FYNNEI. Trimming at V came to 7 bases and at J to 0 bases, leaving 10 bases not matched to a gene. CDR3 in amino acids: CASNGRSDRANTGELFF. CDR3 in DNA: TGTGCCAGCAACGGAAGGTCGGACAGGGCGAACACCGGGGAGCTGTTTTTT.

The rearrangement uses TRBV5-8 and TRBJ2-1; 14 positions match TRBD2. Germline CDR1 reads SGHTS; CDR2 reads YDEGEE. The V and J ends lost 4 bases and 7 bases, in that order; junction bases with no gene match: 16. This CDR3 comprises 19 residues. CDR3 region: CASSTPGLAGDGVLNEQFF. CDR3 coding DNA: TGTGCCAGCAGCACTCCGGGACTAGCGGGAGACGGGGTTTTAAATGAGCAGTTCTTC.

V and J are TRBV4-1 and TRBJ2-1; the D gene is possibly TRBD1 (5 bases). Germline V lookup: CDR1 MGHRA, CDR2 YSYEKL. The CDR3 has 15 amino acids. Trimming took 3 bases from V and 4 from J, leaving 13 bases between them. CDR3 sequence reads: CASSQTDSSYNEQFF. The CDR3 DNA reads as TGCGCCAGCAGCCAGACCGACAGTTCTTACAATGAGCAGTTCTTC.

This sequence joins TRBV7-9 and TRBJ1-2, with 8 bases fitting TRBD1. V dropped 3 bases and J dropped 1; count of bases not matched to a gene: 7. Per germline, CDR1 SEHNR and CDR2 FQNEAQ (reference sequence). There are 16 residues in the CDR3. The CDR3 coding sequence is TGTGCCAGCAGCTTGGGACAGGCGGAGAATAACTATGGCTACACCTTC. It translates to CASSLGQAENNYGYTF.

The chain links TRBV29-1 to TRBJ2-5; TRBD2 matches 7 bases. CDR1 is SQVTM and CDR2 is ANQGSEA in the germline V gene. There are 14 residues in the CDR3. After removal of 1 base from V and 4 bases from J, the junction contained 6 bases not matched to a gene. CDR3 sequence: CSVEAGGGVETQYF. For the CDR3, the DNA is TGCAGCGTTGAAGCGGGGGGAGGCGTAGAGACCCAGTACTTC.

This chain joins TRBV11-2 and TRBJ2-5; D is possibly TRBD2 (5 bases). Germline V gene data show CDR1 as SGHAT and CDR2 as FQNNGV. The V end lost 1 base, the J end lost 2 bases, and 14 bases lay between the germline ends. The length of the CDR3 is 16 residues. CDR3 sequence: CASSLGEDSLQETQYF. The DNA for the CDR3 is TGTGCCAGCAGCTTAGGAGAGGACTCCCTACAAGAGACCCAGTACTTC.

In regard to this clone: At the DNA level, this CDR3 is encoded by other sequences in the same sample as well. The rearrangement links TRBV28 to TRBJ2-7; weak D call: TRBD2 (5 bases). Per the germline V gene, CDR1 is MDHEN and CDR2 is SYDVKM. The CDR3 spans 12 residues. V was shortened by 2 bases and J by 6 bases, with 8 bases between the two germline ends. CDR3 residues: CASSLAGGEQYF. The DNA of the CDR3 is TGTGCCAGCAGTTTAGCGGGCGGCGAGCAGTACTTC.

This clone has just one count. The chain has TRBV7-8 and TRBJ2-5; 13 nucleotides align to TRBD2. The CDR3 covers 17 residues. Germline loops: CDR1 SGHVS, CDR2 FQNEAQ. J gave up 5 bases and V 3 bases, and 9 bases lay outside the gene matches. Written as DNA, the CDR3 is TGTGCCAGCAGCTTCGGACTAGCGGGAGCGACACCCGAGACCCAGTACTTC. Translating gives CASSFGLAGATPETQYF.

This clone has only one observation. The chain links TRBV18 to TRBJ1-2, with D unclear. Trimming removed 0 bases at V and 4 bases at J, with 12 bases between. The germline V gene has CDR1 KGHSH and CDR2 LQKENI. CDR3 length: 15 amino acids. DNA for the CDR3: TGTGCCAGCTCACCACCGGTTCAAGTGGGCTATGGCTACACCTTC. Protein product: CASSPPVQVGYGYTF.

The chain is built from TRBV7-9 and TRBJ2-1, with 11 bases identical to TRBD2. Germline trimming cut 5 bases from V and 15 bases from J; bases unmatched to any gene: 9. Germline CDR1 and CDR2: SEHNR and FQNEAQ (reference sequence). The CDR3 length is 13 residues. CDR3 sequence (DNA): TGTGCCAGCAGCCGGGGACTAGCGGATTCGTGGTTCTTC. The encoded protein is CASSRGLADSWFF. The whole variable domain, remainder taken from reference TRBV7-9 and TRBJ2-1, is DTGVSQNPRHKITKRGQNVTFRCDPISEHNRLYWYRQTLGQGPEFLTYFQNEAQLEKSRLLSDRFSAERPKGSFSTLEIQRTEQGDSAMYLCASSRGLADSWFFGPGTRLTVL.

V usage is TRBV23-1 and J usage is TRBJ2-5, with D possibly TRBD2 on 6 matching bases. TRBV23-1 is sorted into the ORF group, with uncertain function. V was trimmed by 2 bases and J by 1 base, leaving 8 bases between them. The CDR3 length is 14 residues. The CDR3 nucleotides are TGCGCCAGCAGTCAAGAGGGACTCCAAGAGACCCAGTACTTC. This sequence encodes CASSQEGLQETQYF.